This note documents a single T cell receptor (beta chain) sequence. The V gene's germline CDR1 is LGHNA and CDR2 YSLEER. Trimming stripped 2 bases from V and 1 base from J, with 11 bases between. This CDR3 is built from 16 residues. Sequencing used immunoSEQ multiplex PCR; TCRdb keeps in-frame clones, though not all of them. The sample lists under 300,000 clones, around 89% occurring once. In terms of age and location, participants ranged from roughly 18 to 95 years and lived in about 25 US areas. Participant reports of clinical history set cohort assignment. The sample is drawn from a study of blood T cell repertoires in COVID-19. About the research overall: The cDNA or gDNA used as material had been derived from T cells, B-cell-depleted T cells, or PBMCs.

The chain links TRBV4-3 to TRBJ2-2; TRBD2 might be the D (6 bases). The sequencing input was PBMCs or T cells enriched from blood (not recorded which). This receptor was obtained from a woman aged 45-60 years who had recovered from COVID-19. CDR3: CASSQLLGLNTGELFF. In DNA, the CDR3 is TGCGCCAGCAGCCAATTGTTGGGACTGAACACCGGGGAGCTGTTTTTT.